These 28 T cell receptor beta chains originate from one sample sequenced in a study of post-analysis software for immune sequencing data. Study-level results: In patients, TRBV5-6, TRBV5-1 and TRBV20-1 belonged to five TRBV segments found more frequently than in controls.

The antigens for these receptors are not known. The TCR beta cDNA libraries carried unique molecular identifiers. TCRdb reanalysed the PCR reads using MiXCR and keeps one entry per CDR3 protein. The sample lists about 380,000 distinct CDR3 sequences, about a third occurring once. The sequenced sample consisted of blood. These receptors were collected from a girl under 18 with multiple sclerosis.

This chain's CDR3 is CASRKPLGSGVPNYGYTF. For the CDR3, the DNA is TGTGCCAGCAGGAAGCCCCTCGGAAGTGGGGTTCCTAACTATGGCTACACCTTC. This rearrangement joins TRBV6-1 to TRBJ1-2; unclear D gene. Looked up from germline, CDR1 is MNHNS and CDR2 is SASEGT. Trimming pared 6 bases from V and 0 bases from J, leaving 23 bases between. The length of the CDR3 is 18 residues.

The chain links TRBV5-1 to TRBJ1-2; 8 bases line up with TRBD1. Looked up from germline, CDR1 is SGHRS and CDR2 is YFSETQ. Trimming at V came to 2 bases and at J to 6 bases, leaving 9 bases not matched to a gene. The CDR3 is 15 residues long. The CDR3 is CASSLVQGVENGYTF. CDR3 DNA: TGCGCCAGCAGCTTAGTACAGGGGGTGGAAAATGGCTACACCTTC.

At least ten counts were recorded for this clonotype. This chain uses TRBV7-2 with TRBJ2-7, with D possibly TRBD2 on 5 matching bases. The CDR3 has 15 residues. V was trimmed by 2 bases and J by 0 bases, leaving 11 bases between them. Germline V gene lookup returns CDR1 SGHTA and CDR2 FQGNSA. The CDR3 sequence is CASSLWVASSYEQYF. DNA for the CDR3: TGTGCCAGCAGCTTATGGGTAGCGAGCTCCTACGAGCAGTACTTC.

V and J are TRBV5-1 and TRBJ2-1, with 8 nucleotides matching TRBD1. Germline-derived CDR1 and CDR2 are SGHRS and YFSETQ. After removal of 4 bases from V and 9 bases from J, the junction contained 6 bases not matched to a gene. This CDR3 has 13 amino acids. The DNA for the CDR3 is TGCGCCAGCAGCGCGGGACAGGAGTTTGAGCAGTTCTTC. Translation: CASSAGQEFEQFF.

J is TRBJ2-7 and V is TRBV6-1; 9 bases fit TRBD1. Trimming at V came to 6 bases and at J to 1 base, leaving 7 bases not matched to a gene. There are 15 residues in the CDR3. Germline CDR1 is MNHNS and CDR2 is SASEGT. This CDR3 reads CASSISGTGSYEQYF. CDR3 sequence (DNA): TGTGCCAGCAGCATTTCCGGGACAGGGTCCTACGAGCAGTACTTC.

Many counts were recorded for this clonotype. The V gene is TRBV27, the J gene TRBJ2-7; D ambiguous. Looked up from germline, CDR1 is MNHEY and CDR2 is SMNVEV (reference sequence). This CDR3 contains 15 residues. V was clipped by 0 bases and J by 0 bases, with 9 bases between them. The CDR3 here is CASSLSDVSSYEQYF. The CDR3 DNA is TGTGCCAGCAGTTTATCAGACGTTAGCTCCTACGAGCAGTACTTC.

For the CDR3, the DNA is TGCGCCAGCAGTGCCTCCGGGACAGGGTCCTACGAGCAGTACTTC. This translates into CASSASGTGSYEQYF. The rearrangement uses TRBV10-1 and TRBJ2-7; 9 bases agree with TRBD1. The CDR3 has 15 residues. The V gene's germline CDR1 is WNHNN and CDR2 SYGVQD (reference sequence). V lost 4 bases to trimming and J lost 1 base; unmatched junction nucleotides: 5.

The chain carries TRBV7-9 and TRBJ1-4, with 9 bases aligning to TRBD1. This CDR3 region has 14 residues. CDR1 and CDR2 (germline): SEHNR, FQNEAQ (reference sequence). Unmatched junction bases numbered 6, after V lost 5 bases and J lost 8 bases. CDR3 region: CASSVQGAEEKLFF. DNA for the CDR3: TGTGCCAGCAGCGTACAGGGGGCCGAGGAAAAACTGTTTTTT.

This CDR3 is CASARNGGGQETQYF. The DNA of the CDR3 is TGTGCTAGCGCCAGAAACGGGGGCGGCCAAGAGACCCAGTACTTC. V and J are TRBV7-7 and TRBJ2-5; D is tentatively TRBD1 or TRBD2 (6 bases each). CDR3 length: 15 amino acids. In germline, CDR1 is SSHAT, CDR2 FNYEAQ (reference sequence).

The V call is TRBV14, the J call TRBJ2-5; D is ambiguous. V lost 1 base, J lost 5 bases, and 8 bases lay in between. This CDR3 contains 13 residues. CDR1 SGHDN and CDR2 FVKESK come from the germline V gene. Written as DNA, the CDR3 is TGTGCCAGCAGCCAAGGAGGATGGGAGACCCAGTACTTC. This encodes CASSQGGWETQYF.

The V and J genes are TRBV11-2 and TRBJ2-1, with D perhaps matching TRBD2 (6 bases). This CDR3 is 12 amino acids long. The V end lost 2 bases, the J end lost 15 bases, and 14 bases lay between the germline ends. Germline loops: CDR1 SGHAT, CDR2 FQNNGV. The CDR3 sequence: CASSLTSGGRFF. The CDR3 DNA follows: TGTGCCAGCAGCTTAACCTCAGGAGGGCGGTTCTTC.

The V and J genes are TRBV7-2 and TRBJ1-5; D unresolved. This CDR3 spans 14 amino acids. V lost 4 bases, J lost 6 bases, and 13 bases lay in between. CDR1 is SGHTA and CDR2 is FQGNSA in the germline V gene. The CDR3 here is CASSWRAGAQPQHF. Here the CDR3 DNA reads TGTGCCAGCAGCTGGAGGGCCGGTGCTCAGCCCCAGCATTTT.

The table lists this clonotype with many counts. The genes are TRBV27 and TRBJ1-1; tentative D call: TRBD1 (5 bases). Germline V gene sequence: CDR1 MNHEY, CDR2 SMNVEV (reference sequence). CDR3 length equals 11 residues. Trimming removed 8 bases at V and 4 bases at J, with 8 bases between. Here the CDR3 reads CASFGATEAFF. For the CDR3, the DNA is TGTGCCAGCTTCGGGGCCACTGAAGCTTTCTTT.

CDR3 in DNA: TGCGCCAGCAGCTTGGAAGGGGCCAACGTCCTGACTTTC. As protein: CASSLEGANVLTF. The V and J genes are TRBV5-1 and TRBJ2-6; unclear D gene. In germline, CDR1 is SGHRS, CDR2 YFSETQ. Between the trimmed V and J ends, which lost 0 bases and 4 bases, there was a span of 2 bases. This CDR3 is built from 13 residues.

This clonotype was found a few times. This sequence joins TRBV20-1 and TRBJ1-6; 10 bases are a match to TRBD1. With V trimmed by 6 bases and J by 7 bases, 6 bases remained unmatched. The CDR3 is 14 residues long. Germline V gene lookup returns CDR1 DFQATT and CDR2 SNEGSKA (reference sequence). CDR3 bases: TGCAGTGCCCCTCTGGGACAGGGGAATTCACCCCTCCACTTT. This encodes CSAPLGQGNSPLHF.

This chain joins TRBV19 and TRBJ2-7; D is perhaps TRBD1 (6 bases). The CDR3 is 15 amino acids. CDR1 LNHDA and CDR2 SQIVND come from the germline V gene (reference sequence). V lost 5 bases, J lost 0 bases, and 14 bases lay in between. The CDR3 DNA is TGTGCCAGTAGTTTTTTTACAGGGTCCTCCTACGAGCAGTACTTC. Amino acids: CASSFFTGSSYEQYF.

A word on this clonotype: Its ends do not fully match the called genes, so a read error is possible. V is TRBV7-6 and J is TRBJ2-7, with D possibly being TRBD1 or TRBD2 (5 bases each). Looked up from germline, CDR1 is SGHVS and CDR2 is FNYEAQ. There are 13 residues in the CDR3. DNA of the CDR3: TGTACCAGCAGCACGGTCGGGACGGGCGAGCAGTACTTC. Residues: CTSSTVGTGEQYF.

Details on this clonotype: The junction differs from germline at one of its ends, possibly a read error. The rearrangement links TRBV10-3 to TRBJ2-5; D uncertain. In germline, CDR1 is ENHRY, CDR2 SYGVKD. This CDR3 comprises 14 residues. The chain's CDR3 is CAISESDPLYEQHF. The CDR3 DNA reads TGTGCCATCAGTGAGTCGGACCCTTTATACGAGCAGCACTTC.

This clonotype was seen a handful of times. This chain uses TRBV4-1 with TRBJ2-1; 10 bases line up with TRBD1. The junction had 4 bases not matched to a gene; V was cut back by 4 bases and J by 10 bases. Germline loops: CDR1 MGHRA, CDR2 YSYEKL. This CDR3 contains 13 residues. The CDR3 DNA reads TGCGCCAGCAGCCTGGACAGGGGGAAGGAGCAGTTCTTC. It translates to CASSLDRGKEQFF.

The rearrangement links TRBV6-6 to TRBJ1-3; tentatively, D is TRBD1 (5 bases). CDR3 size: 15 residues. V gave up 7 bases and J gave up 3 bases, with 16 bases separating them. CDR1 and CDR2 (germline): MNHNY, SVGAGI (reference sequence). The CDR3 loop reads CASIIGGGNGNTIYF. The CDR3, as DNA: TGTGCCAGCATTATTGGCGGGGGAAATGGAAACACCATATATTTT.

This clonotype was recorded a few times. V and J are TRBV6-1 and TRBJ1-1; the match to TRBD1 covers 10 bases. The V gene's germline CDR1 is MNHNS and CDR2 SASEGT. CDR3 length: 16 amino acids. The V gene end was trimmed by 4 bases and the J gene end by 4 bases; junction bases not matched to a gene: 9. Here the CDR3 DNA reads TGTGCCAGCAGTGCGGACAGGGGGTTTCGGGCCACTGAAGCTTTCTTT. This encodes CASSADRGFRATEAFF.

This clonotype has at least ten counts. The rearrangement uses TRBV12-3 or TRBV12-4 and TRBJ1-5; D may be TRBD1 (5 bases). Trimming cost V 4 bases and J 7 bases, with 14 bases left between them. The CDR3 consists of 14 residues. This chain's CDR3 is CASSWGGEGQPQHF. Written as DNA, the CDR3 is TGTGCCAGCAGTTGGGGCGGTGAGGGCCAGCCCCAGCATTTT.

The rearrangement links TRBV27 to TRBJ1-5, with a weak D call TRBD1 (5 bases). V shed 3 bases and J shed 5 bases, with 11 bases lying between them. This CDR3 has 14 residues. Germline CDR1 MNHEY, CDR2 SMNVEV (reference sequence). CDR3 nucleotide sequence: TGTGCCAGCAGTTTGAAAGGGGAAGATCAGCCCCAGCATTTT. This gives the protein CASSLKGEDQPQHF.

The gene calls are TRBV12-3 or TRBV12-4 and TRBJ1-5; D might be TRBD1 (6 bases). This CDR3 comprises 13 residues. V lost 8 bases, J lost 3 bases, and 11 bases lay in between. CDR3 region: CASRGQSNQPQHF. The CDR3 DNA reads as TGTGCCAGCCGCGGACAGTCCAATCAGCCCCAGCATTTT.

The chain links TRBV5-1 to TRBJ2-7; 11 bases agree with TRBD2. The CDR3 has 17 amino acids. Germline V gene data show CDR1 as SGHRS and CDR2 as YFSETQ. V was pared by 3 bases and J by 2 bases, with 10 bases of the junction left unmatched. Here the CDR3 reads CASSSGRLAGTTYEQYF. Written as DNA, the CDR3 is TGCGCCAGCAGCTCGGGACGACTAGCGGGGACGACCTACGAGCAGTACTTC.

V and J are TRBV7-9 and TRBJ1-1; no clear D gene. The CDR3 runs to 16 residues. Trimming took 4 bases from V and 7 from J, leaving 22 bases between them. Germline CDR1 is SEHNR and CDR2 is FQNEAQ (reference sequence). The CDR3: CASSSNTMTLGLEAFF. The CDR3 region has the DNA TGTGCCAGCAGCTCAAATACCATGACCCTTGGACTTGAAGCTTTCTTT.

The chain is built from TRBV6-1 and TRBJ2-7; 9 bases align to TRBD1. Trimming removed 6 bases from V and 2 bases from J; junction bases left unmatched: 11. The CDR3 contains 16 residues. Germline CDR1 reads MNHNS; CDR2 reads SASEGT. The CDR3 protein is CASRTGVGQGTYEQYF. Written as DNA, the CDR3 is TGTGCCAGCAGAACGGGGGTGGGACAGGGAACCTACGAGCAGTACTTC.

This clonotype was counted only a few times. V is TRBV10-2 and J is TRBJ2-5; 8 nucleotides agree with TRBD1. In germline, CDR1 is WSHSY, CDR2 SAAADI. J lost 6 bases, V lost 6 bases, and 9 bases had no gene match. This CDR3 is built from 14 residues. The CDR3 loop reads CASRPDRGGKTQYF. In nucleotides, the CDR3 is TGCGCCAGCAGACCTGACAGGGGCGGGAAGACCCAGTACTTC.